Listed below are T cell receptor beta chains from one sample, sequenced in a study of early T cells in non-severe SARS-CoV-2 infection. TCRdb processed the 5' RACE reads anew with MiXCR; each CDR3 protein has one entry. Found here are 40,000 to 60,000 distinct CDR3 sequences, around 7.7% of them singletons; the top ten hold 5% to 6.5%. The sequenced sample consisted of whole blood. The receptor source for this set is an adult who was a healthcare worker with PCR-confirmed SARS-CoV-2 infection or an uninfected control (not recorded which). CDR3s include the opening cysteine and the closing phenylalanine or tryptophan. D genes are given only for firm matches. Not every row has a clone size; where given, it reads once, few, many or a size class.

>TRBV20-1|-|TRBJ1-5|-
CSAPRVDNQPQHF
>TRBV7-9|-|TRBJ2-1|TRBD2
CASSYGGDYEQFF
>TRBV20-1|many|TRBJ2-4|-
CSGGGKNIQYF
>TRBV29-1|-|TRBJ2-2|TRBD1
CSVDSGQGTGELFF
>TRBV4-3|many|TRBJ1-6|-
CASSQAASYNSPLHF
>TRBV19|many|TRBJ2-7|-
CASSMGGGIYEQYF
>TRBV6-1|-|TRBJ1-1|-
CASQGFEAFF
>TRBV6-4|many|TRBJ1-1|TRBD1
CASSDSRTGHTEAFF
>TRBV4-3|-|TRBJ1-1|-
CASSQDTAPTEAFF
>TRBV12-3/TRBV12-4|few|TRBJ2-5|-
CASSFYRSIQETQYF
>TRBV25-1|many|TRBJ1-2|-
CASSDSLGQPGDGYTF
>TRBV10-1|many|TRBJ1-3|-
CASRDDRNSGNTIYF
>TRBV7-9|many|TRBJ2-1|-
CASSTKWGSNNEQFF
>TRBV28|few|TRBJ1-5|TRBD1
CASSLQGARNQPQHF
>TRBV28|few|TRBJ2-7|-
CASVRGSSAEQYF
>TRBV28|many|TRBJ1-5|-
CASSFQGAGAQHF
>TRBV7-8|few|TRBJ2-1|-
CASSLGQSYNEQFF
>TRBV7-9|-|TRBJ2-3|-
CASSSAGFVADTQYF
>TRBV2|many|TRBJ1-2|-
CASSELGTGNYGYTF
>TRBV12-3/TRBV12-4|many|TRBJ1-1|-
CASYPGSLQNTEAFF
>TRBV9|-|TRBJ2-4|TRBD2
CASSTGGRDIQYF
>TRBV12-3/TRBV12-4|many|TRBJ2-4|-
CASSSYRVAKNIQYF
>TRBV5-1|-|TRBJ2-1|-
CASRFGELYNEQFF
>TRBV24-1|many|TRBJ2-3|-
CATEGTQGTDTQYF
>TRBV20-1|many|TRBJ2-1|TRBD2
CSASGGGVGNEQFF
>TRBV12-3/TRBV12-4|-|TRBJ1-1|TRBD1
CASRPNRGQAKKGEAFF
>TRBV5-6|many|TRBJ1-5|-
CASSLYRTYQDSNQPQHF
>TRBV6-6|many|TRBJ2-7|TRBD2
CASLTSGGEPKEQYF
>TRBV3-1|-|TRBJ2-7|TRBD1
CASSQDWGTGSYEQYF
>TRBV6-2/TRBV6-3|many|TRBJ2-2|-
CASSSGVTGELFF
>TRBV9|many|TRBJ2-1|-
CASSVGWRVNEQFF
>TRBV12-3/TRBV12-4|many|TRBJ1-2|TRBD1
CASSFRDRGAGYTF
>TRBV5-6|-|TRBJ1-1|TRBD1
CASSLYGQGGQTEAFF
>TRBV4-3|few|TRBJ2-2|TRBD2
CASSPAGGTGELFF
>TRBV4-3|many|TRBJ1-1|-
CASSQADTEAFF
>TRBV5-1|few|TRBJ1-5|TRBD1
CASSLQGASNQPQHF
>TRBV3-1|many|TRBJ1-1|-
CASSRVKNTEAFF
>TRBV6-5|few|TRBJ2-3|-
CASSPRDGYTDTQYF
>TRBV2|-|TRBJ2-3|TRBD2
CASRPAGGRDTQYF
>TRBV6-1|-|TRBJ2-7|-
CASSEVPSAEYF
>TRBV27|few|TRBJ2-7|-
CASSLSSHYEQYF
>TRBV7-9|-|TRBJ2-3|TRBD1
CASSAGQGADTQYF
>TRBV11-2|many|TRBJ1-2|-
CASSLDPQGGYTF
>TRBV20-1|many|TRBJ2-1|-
CSARDIEYNEQFF
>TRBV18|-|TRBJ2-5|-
CASSPPGRGEETQYF
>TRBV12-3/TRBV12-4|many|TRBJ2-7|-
CASSLVQYEQYF
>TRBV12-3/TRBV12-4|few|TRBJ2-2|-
CASSFRTPNTGELFF
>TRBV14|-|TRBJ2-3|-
CASSQGGSDTQYF